The clone carrying this T cell receptor beta chain was counted a single time. These data are taken from a study of blood T cell repertoires in COVID-19. Sequencing was performed with immunoSEQ multiplex PCR; in TCRdb, only in-frame clones are kept and a portion is missing. The profile covers around 68,000 clones, with roughly 88% appearing a single time and roughly 2.3% taken by the ten largest. From germline, CDR1 is MNHEY and CDR2 SVGAGI. The length of the CDR3 is 13 residues. V shed 11 bases and J shed 4 bases, with 17 bases lying between them. The chain joins TRBV6-5 to TRBJ1-1, with TRBD1 as a possible D gene (6 bases). The origin of this receptor is a human donor in a cohort sampled during active COVID-19. The sequenced material came from peripheral blood. In nucleotides, the CDR3 is TGTGCCCAGGTCTGGGGGCGCTCCACTGAAGCTTTCTTT. Its translation is CAQVWGRSTEAFF.